One and the same sample provided the 29 T cell receptor beta chains below, sequenced in a study of beta chain features in type 1 diabetes. Isolated RNA was reverse transcribed in full, so expressed TCRB transcripts were sequenced. The data were produced by immunoSEQ multiplex PCR, yet TCRdb's version contains in-frame clones alone and is incomplete. The top ten hold roughly 0.048% of the sample, which has nearly 250,000 clones, over 65% seen once. Material for sequencing was naive CD4+ T cells from blood. These receptors came from a man younger than 45 in good health.

This clone was seen more than once but under ten times. The chain couples TRBV5-1 to TRBJ2-2, with D unclear. Germline CDR1 reads SGHRS; CDR2 reads YFSETQ. V was cut by 4 bases and J by 5 bases, with 12 bases left in between. The CDR3 contains 14 residues. This chain's CDR3 is CASSEGHRTGELFF. CDR3 bases: TGCGCCAGCAGCGAAGGTCATAGGACCGGGGAGCTGTTTTTT. Combining the CDR3 with reference TRBV5-1 and TRBJ2-2 gives the whole variable domain KAGVTQTPRYLIKTRGQQVTLSCSPISGHRSVSWYQQTPGQGLQFLFEYFSETQRNKGNFPGRFSGRQFSNSRSEMNVSTLELGDSALYLCASSEGHRTGELFFGEGSRLTVL.

The chain employs TRBV25-1 and TRBJ2-6; D is ambiguous. V was cut by 3 bases and J by 3 bases, with 6 bases left in between. The length of the CDR3 is 14 residues. Per germline, CDR1 MGHDK and CDR2 SYGVNS. The CDR3 DNA is TGTGCCAGCAGTGACGGTGGTGGGGCCAACGTCCTGACTTTC. Translated: CASSDGGGANVLTF.

This chain joins TRBV7-9 and TRBJ2-7; the match to TRBD1 covers 7 bases. CDR3 length equals 14 residues. Germline trimming cut 2 bases from V and 2 bases from J; bases unmatched to any gene: 3. Per the germline V gene, CDR1 is SEHNR and CDR2 is FQNEAQ (reference sequence). In nucleotides, the CDR3 is TGTGCCAGCAGCTTATCGGGACAGCCCTACGAGCAGTACTTC. Translation: CASSLSGQPYEQYF.

The chain uses TRBV7-6 and TRBJ2-1; 9 positions match TRBD1. Germline lookup yields CDR1 SGHVS and CDR2 FNYEAQ. The trim removed 0 bases at V and 9 bases at J, leaving 6 bases unmatched. The CDR3 consists of 15 residues. In nucleotides, the CDR3 is TGTGCCAGCAGCTTAGCTCCTCGACAGGGGGGTGAGCAGTTCTTC. It specifies CASSLAPRQGGEQFF.

The CDR3 loop reads CAWIVSPGELFF. The CDR3, as DNA: TGTGCCTGGATTGTGAGCCCCGGGGAGCTGTTTTTT. The chain combines TRBV30 with TRBJ2-2, with D hard to call. The CDR3 covers 12 residues. Trimming stripped 4 bases from V and 6 bases from J, with 9 bases between. Germline-derived CDR1 and CDR2 are GTSNPN and SVGIG (reference sequence).

A few counts support this clone. This specimen includes other DNA sequences encoding the same CDR3. The chain recombines TRBV29-1 with TRBJ2-7; D is unclear. This CDR3 region has 12 residues. V dropped 5 bases and J dropped 0 bases, with 8 bases sitting between them. Germline V gives CDR1 SQVTM, CDR2 ANQGSEA. The CDR3 nucleotides read TGCAGCGTTTCCCGTGGCTCCTACGAGCAGTACTTC. It codes for CSVSRGSYEQYF.

This clone was counted once. The genes are TRBV28 and TRBJ1-1; D call uncertain. V was cut by 2 bases and J by 4 bases, with 8 bases left in between. Per the germline V gene, CDR1 is MDHEN and CDR2 is SYDVKM. The CDR3 length is 13 residues. The CDR3 nucleotides are TGTGCCAGCAGTTTACGAGGTAGCACTGAAGCTTTCTTT. Encoded protein: CASSLRGSTEAFF.

V and J are TRBV25-1 and TRBJ2-5; TRBD1 matches at 12 bases. J was trimmed by 5 bases and V by 6 bases; bases with no gene match: 10. CDR1 is MGHDK and CDR2 is SYGVNS in the germline V gene. The CDR3 runs to 16 residues. Here the CDR3 reads CASRPGQGAPSETQYF. In DNA, the CDR3 is TGTGCCAGCAGACCGGGACAGGGGGCTCCTTCGGAGACCCAGTACTTC.

This chain joins TRBV25-1 and TRBJ2-5, with D unclear. Trimming left V 3 bases short and J 4 bases short, with 9 bases between. Germline V lookup: CDR1 MGHDK, CDR2 SYGVNS. This CDR3 has 13 amino acids. CDR3 region: CASSETGRETQYF. The CDR3 bases are TGTGCCAGCAGTGAGACGGGTAGAGAGACCCAGTACTTC.

This clone was counted only a few times. For the CDR3, the DNA is TGTGCCTGGAGCAAAAACACTGAAGCTTTCTTT. The encoded protein is CAWSKNTEAFF. The rearrangement links TRBV30 to TRBJ1-1; no reliable D call. Germline V lookup: CDR1 GTSNPN, CDR2 SVGIG (reference sequence). The CDR3 consists of 11 residues. Trimming stripped 3 bases from V and 2 bases from J, with 4 bases between.

There are a few counts of this clone. The chain couples TRBV4-3 to TRBJ2-1; D is perhaps TRBD2 (5 bases). The CDR3 is made up of 14 amino acids. Trimming pared 6 bases from V and 3 bases from J, leaving 12 bases between. Germline V gene data show CDR1 as LGHNA and CDR2 as YSLEER. The CDR3 is CASSLSRDYNEQFF. CDR3 nucleotide sequence: TGCGCCAGCAGTTTGTCCCGGGACTACAATGAGCAGTTCTTC.

The genes are TRBV27 and TRBJ2-5; 7 bases fit TRBD2. Germline V CDR1 and CDR2: MNHEY, SMNVEV (reference sequence). The CDR3 has 15 amino acids. The trim removed 6 bases at V and 2 bases at J, leaving 9 bases unmatched. In DNA form, the CDR3 reads TGTGCCAGCAGAGAGGGTAGCGGGCAACAAGAGACCCAGTACTTC. This codes for CASREGSGQQETQYF.

This chain uses TRBV7-2 with TRBJ2-3; D unclear. V was pared by 3 bases and J by 6 bases, with 10 bases between. This CDR3 contains 13 residues. Germline CDR1 and CDR2: SGHTA and FQGNSA. The CDR3 nucleotides are TGTGCCAGCAGCTTGGCCCCGGCGGATACGCAGTATTTT. Translation: CASSLAPADTQYF.

This clone came up a few times. The sample carries other DNA sequences with the same CDR3. The chain couples TRBV29-1 to TRBJ2-3, with 11 bases fitting TRBD2. The CDR3 length is 13 residues. The germline V gene encodes CDR1 SQVTM and CDR2 ANQGSEA. Trimming at V came to 4 bases and at J to 5 bases, leaving 2 bases not matched to a gene. The CDR3 DNA follows: TGCAGCGTTGGGCTAGCGGGAGGAGATACGCAGTATTTT. This gives the protein CSVGLAGGDTQYF.

The chain links TRBV9 to TRBJ2-6; D is undetermined. The V end lost 2 bases, the J end lost 4 bases, and 7 bases lay between the germline ends. Germline V CDR1 and CDR2: SGDLS, YYNGEE. The CDR3 contains 14 residues. CDR3 sequence: CASSVRPGANVLTF. The CDR3 nucleotides read TGTGCCAGCAGCGTCCGACCCGGGGCCAACGTCCTGACTTTC.

The chain joins TRBV15 to TRBJ1-6; 9 bases line up with TRBD1. Germline-derived CDR1 and CDR2 are LNHNV and YYDKDF (reference sequence). The J segment lost 6 bases and the V segment lost 3 bases, leaving 0 bases of the junction unmatched. There are 14 residues in the CDR3. The CDR3 nucleotides read TGTGCCACCAGCAGGGACAGGGGTAATTCACCCCTCCACTTT. Translated: CATSRDRGNSPLHF.

This clone was seen just once. V is TRBV4-3 and J is TRBJ1-5; D not resolved. This CDR3 comprises 13 residues. Germline loops: CDR1 LGHNA, CDR2 YSLEER. With 0 bases removed from V and 5 bases from J, the gap between germline ends came to 5 bases. CDR3 sequence reads: CASSQDHDQPQHF. The CDR3 bases are TGCGCCAGCAGCCAAGATCATGATCAGCCCCAGCATTTT.

This clone was counted only a few times. The sample has other DNA sequences that encode this CDR3 too. The chain has TRBV29-1 and TRBJ1-2, with D unresolved. This CDR3 has 12 residues. Trimming cost V 5 bases and J 0 bases, with 7 bases left between them. Germline CDR1 reads SQVTM; CDR2 reads ANQGSEA. Written as DNA, the CDR3 is TGCAGCGTTCGCGGGACTAACTATGGCTACACCTTC. Its translation: CSVRGTNYGYTF.

The CDR3 DNA is TGCAGTGCTTCAAGAGGAAACACCATATATTTT. This gives the protein CSASRGNTIYF. The chain has TRBV20-1 and TRBJ1-3; D call uncertain. V lost 5 bases, J lost 4 bases, and 6 bases lay in between. The germline gives CDR1 DFQATT, CDR2 SNEGSKA (reference sequence). The CDR3 covers 11 residues.

The chain is built from TRBV30 and TRBJ2-5, with D perhaps TRBD2 (5 bases). From germline, CDR1 is GTSNPN and CDR2 SVGIG (reference sequence). The V gene lost 3 bases and the J gene lost 5 bases, with 19 bases spanning the gap. This CDR3 contains 15 residues. The CDR3 DNA is TGTGCCTGGAGAAGAAGGGTGTTTGAGGGCGAGACCCAGTACTTC. It is translated as CAWRRRVFEGETQYF.

This clone appeared a single time. V gene TRBV30 combines with J gene TRBJ1-3, with TRBD1 as a possible D gene (6 bases). Germline V CDR1 and CDR2: GTSNPN, SVGIG (reference sequence). The CDR3 loop spans 15 amino acids. V was pared by 2 bases and J by 0 bases, with 11 bases between. In nucleotides, the CDR3 is TGTGCCTGGAGTAGTGGACAGAGCTCTGGAAACACCATATATTTT. This encodes CAWSSGQSSGNTIYF.

This clone was seen only once. This sequence joins TRBV30 and TRBJ2-3; no clear D. This CDR3 has 13 amino acids. Germline CDR1 GTSNPN, CDR2 SVGIG (reference sequence). V was trimmed by 2 bases and J by 1 base, leaving 7 bases between them. The CDR3 sequence is CAWSMGGTDTQYF. The CDR3 DNA reads as TGTGCCTGGAGTATGGGCGGCACAGATACGCAGTATTTT. Combining the CDR3 with reference TRBV30 and TRBJ2-3 gives the whole variable domain SQTIHQWPATLVQPVGSPLSLECTVEGTSNPNLYWYRQAAGRGLQLLFYSVGIGQISSEVPQNLSASRPQDRQFILSSKKLLLSDSGFYLCAWSMGGTDTQYFGPGTRLTVL.

This clone was recorded a few times. The CDR3 DNA is TGTGCCAGCTCACCGTCCGGGACAGCCTACAATGAGCAGTTCTTC. Translated: CASSPSGTAYNEQFF. J is TRBJ2-1 and V is TRBV18; 7 nucleotides line up with TRBD1. The J segment lost 2 bases and the V segment lost 3 bases, leaving 4 bases of the junction unmatched. Germline loops: CDR1 KGHSH, CDR2 LQKENI. The length of the CDR3 is 15 residues.

The rearrangement links TRBV30 to TRBJ1-1; D is uncertain. The CDR3 covers 11 residues. V was trimmed by 4 bases and J by 4 bases, leaving 7 bases between them. Germline V gene data show CDR1 as GTSNPN and CDR2 as SVGIG (reference sequence). The DNA of the CDR3 is TGTGCCTGGACCTTTTTCACTGAAGCTTTCTTT. Its translation is CAWTFFTEAFF.

This clone showed up just a few times. The V call is TRBV29-1, the J call TRBJ2-1; D is undetermined. Germline V gene lookup returns CDR1 SQVTM and CDR2 ANQGSEA. V was clipped by 6 bases and J by 3 bases, with 12 bases between them. The CDR3 extends over 13 amino acids. The chain's CDR3 is CSVRTGGYNEQFF. CDR3 nucleotides: TGCAGCGTCCGGACGGGTGGCTACAATGAGCAGTTCTTC.

This clone occurred a few times. The V call is TRBV30, the J call TRBJ2-4; possible D gene TRBD2, 6 bases. CDR1 and CDR2 from the germline V gene are GTSNPN and SVGIG (reference sequence). The CDR3 is 18 residues long. Trimming removed 3 bases from V and 3 bases from J, with 24 bases in between. As DNA, the CDR3 is TGTGCCTGGAGGTGGTCGGGGACTGGCGGAAAGGGCAAAAACATTCAGTACTTC. It specifies CAWRWSGTGGKGKNIQYF.

The chain carries TRBV29-1 and TRBJ2-5, with 11 bases matching TRBD2. CDR1 is SQVTM and CDR2 is ANQGSEA in the germline V gene. CDR3 length equals 16 residues. V trimming: 8 bases; J trimming: 5 bases; junction bases outside the gene matches: 16. CDR3 sequence: CSTRVGLAGGGETQYF. As DNA, the CDR3 is TGCAGCACCCGCGTTGGGCTAGCGGGAGGCGGGGAGACCCAGTACTTC.

This chain uses TRBV25-1 with TRBJ2-3; D tentatively reads TRBD1 or TRBD2 (5 bases each). Germline V gene sequence: CDR1 MGHDK, CDR2 SYGVNS. CDR3 length: 14 amino acids. Trimming shortened V by 6 bases and J by 6 bases, and 16 bases separated the two germline ends. This chain's CDR3 is CASSRDPSRDTQYF. The CDR3 region has the DNA TGTGCCAGCAGCAGGGACCCATCCCGCGATACGCAGTATTTT.

The chain uses TRBV30 and TRBJ2-3, with D perhaps TRBD1 or TRBD2 (5 bases each). Germline loops: CDR1 GTSNPN, CDR2 SVGIG (reference sequence). Trimming removed 2 bases at V and 2 bases at J, with 11 bases between. The CDR3 is made up of 14 amino acids. In DNA form, the CDR3 reads TGTGCCTGGAGTATCCGGGGCTTCACAGATACGCAGTATTTT. Translated, it gives CAWSIRGFTDTQYF.